Presented here are 11 T cell receptor beta chains from one specimen sequenced in a study of blood T cell repertoires in COVID-19. Assay used: immunoSEQ multiplex PCR; TCRdb lists only in-frame clones, some missing. The table lists over 75,000 clones, 88% of them singletons, with around 2% in the top ten. What was sequenced was peripheral blood. These receptors were collected from a man aged 50 to 59 with COVID-19, enrolled during active disease.

The chain combines TRBV5-1 with TRBJ2-3, with D possibly matching TRBD2 (6 bases). The CDR3 runs 19 residues. Trimming stripped 4 bases from V and 1 base from J, with 25 bases between. Germline lookup yields CDR1 SGHRS and CDR2 YFSETQ. The CDR3: CASSNSRGEERWGTDTQYF. CDR3 DNA: TGCGCCAGCAGCAACTCACGTGGGGAGGAGCGTTGGGGCACAGATACGCAGTATTTT.

The rearrangement joins TRBV28 to TRBJ2-5; TRBD1 might be the D (5 bases). The CDR3 contains 12 residues. Trimming took off 6 bases at V and 1 base at J, with 6 bases between the two ends. From germline, CDR1 is MDHEN and CDR2 SYDVKM. CDR3 DNA sequence: TGTGCCAGCAGGGGGCGCCAAGAGACCCAGTACTTC. Encoded protein: CASRGRQETQYF.

The chain joins TRBV19 to TRBJ2-3, with TRBD2 identical over 11 bases. The CDR3 consists of 12 residues. The germline V gene encodes CDR1 LNHDA and CDR2 SQIVND (reference sequence). V lost 5 bases, J lost 14 bases, and 6 bases stayed unmatched. The CDR3 DNA is TGTGCCAGTAGTTTGACTAGCGGGGCGCCGTATTTT. Translated, it gives CASSLTSGAPYF.

This rearrangement joins TRBV13 to TRBJ1-4, with 7 bases fitting TRBD1. CDR1 PRHDT and CDR2 FYEKMQ come from the germline V gene (reference sequence). The trim removed 3 bases at V and 10 bases at J, leaving 11 bases unmatched. The CDR3 covers 15 residues. The DNA of the CDR3 is TGTGCCAGCAGCTTTGGACGGGACAGTAGGCCAAAACTGTTTTTT. Protein: CASSFGRDSRPKLFF.

The V gene is TRBV2, the J gene TRBJ2-3; D gene unclear. CDR1 and CDR2 (germline): SNHLY, FYNNEI. Trimming removed 3 bases from V and 2 bases from J, with 3 bases in between. This CDR3 has 12 residues. CDR3 loop: CASSDSTDTQYF. CDR3 DNA sequence: TGTGCCAGCAGTGACTCCACAGATACGCAGTATTTT.

Worth noting for this clone: Other DNA sequences in the same sample also yield this CDR3. The gene calls are TRBV7-9 and TRBJ2-3; 8 bases are a match to TRBD2. Trimming removed 4 bases from V and 4 bases from J; junction bases left unmatched: 4. The CDR3 consists of 14 residues. Germline CDR1 and CDR2: SEHNR and FQNEAQ (reference sequence). The CDR3 bases are TGTGCCAGCAGCTATTCGGGGGGGCCAGATACGCAGTATTTT. Translation: CASSYSGGPDTQYF.

The chain carries TRBV5-1 and TRBJ2-7; D not resolved. The V end was cut by 0 bases, the J end by 7 bases, with 5 bases between. This CDR3 is built from 11 residues. Looked up from germline, CDR1 is SGHRS and CDR2 is YFSETQ. CDR3 sequence reads: CASSLASEQYF. CDR3 sequence (DNA): TGCGCCAGCAGCTTGGCGTCGGAGCAGTACTTC.

The chain combines TRBV18 with TRBJ2-2; D is unclear. The CDR3 totals 13 residues. CDR1 is KGHSH and CDR2 is LQKENI in the germline V gene. Trimming left V 2 bases short and J 6 bases short, with 7 bases between. The CDR3 sequence is CASSPEVAGELFF. CDR3 DNA sequence: TGTGCCAGCTCACCAGAAGTAGCCGGGGAGCTGTTTTTT.

Here the CDR3 reads CASSRQGDQPQHF. The CDR3 nucleotides read TGTGCCAGCAGCAGACAGGGGGATCAGCCCCAGCATTTT. This chain uses TRBV7-9 with TRBJ1-5, with 9 bases that match TRBD1. This CDR3 comprises 13 residues. Germline V gene data show CDR1 as SEHNR and CDR2 as FQNEAQ (reference sequence). V was clipped by 5 bases and J by 5 bases; unmatched bases: 1.

This clone was picked up one time. The rearrangement joins TRBV9 to TRBJ1-2, with unresolved D. In germline, CDR1 is SGDLS, CDR2 YYNGEE. There are 13 residues in the CDR3. Trimming took off 0 bases at V and 3 bases at J, with 6 bases between the two ends. In nucleotides, the CDR3 is TGTGCCAGCAGCGTAGGGCTTGACTATGGCTACACCTTC. As protein: CASSVGLDYGYTF.

In this sample, this clone turned up once. The CDR3 DNA reads as TGTGCCAGCAGCTTGGGAGCGGGGGGATCCTACAATGAGCAGTTCTTC. This encodes CASSLGAGGSYNEQFF. The genes are TRBV5-7 and TRBJ2-1; TRBD2 matches at 9 bases. TRBV5-7 is annotated as an ORF whose role is uncertain. V lost 0 bases to trimming and J lost 1 base; unmatched junction nucleotides: 2. The CDR3 has 16 amino acids.